This passage covers 19 T cell receptor beta chains from one sample sequenced in a study of T cell changes during pregnancy in multiple sclerosis. The repertoire was sequenced with immunoSEQ multiplex PCR; TCRdb's copy has only in-frame clones and lacks some. The table shows approximately 44,000 clones, with 85% to 95% occurring only once. The specimen was CD4+ T cells from peripheral blood mononuclear cells, collected in the third trimester of pregnancy. Source of these receptors: a female donor with multiple sclerosis, enrolled in a pregnancy study.

The J gene is TRBJ1-1, the V gene TRBV5-1; 7 nucleotides agree with TRBD1. J gave up 0 bases and V 3 bases, and 11 bases lay outside the gene matches. Germline V gives CDR1 SGHRS, CDR2 YFSETQ. The CDR3 sequence is 17 residues long. CDR3 coding DNA: TGCGCCAGCAGCTCACAATTAACACAGGGGATGAACACTGAAGCTTTCTTT. Translation gives CASSSQLTQGMNTEAFF.

The V and J genes are TRBV5-8 and TRBJ2-1, with D tentatively TRBD2 (5 bases). V was clipped by 6 bases and J by 8 bases, with 12 bases between them. Germline V gene data show CDR1 as SGHTS and CDR2 as YDEGEE. CDR3 length: 12 residues. DNA of the CDR3: TGTGCCAGCACAAGGGAGTTCGATGAGCAGTTCTTC. Its protein product is CASTREFDEQFF. The complete variable domain, with remaining parts taken from reference TRBV5-8 and TRBJ2-1, reads EAGVTQSPTHLIKTRGQQATLRCSPISGHTSVYWYQQALGLGLQFLLWYDEGEERNRGNFPPRFSGRQFPNYSSELNVNALELEDSALYLCASTREFDEQFFGPGTRLTVL.

CDR3 DNA: TGTGCCAGCAGTCCCGGTGGGGGGGCGGGTACGCAGTATTTT. Translation gives CASSPGGGAGTQYF. V gene TRBV11-2 combines with J gene TRBJ2-3; tentatively, D is TRBD2 (7 bases). The CDR3 has 14 residues. CDR1 is SGHAT, CDR2 FQNNGV, per germline. V lost 6 bases, J lost 8 bases, and 18 bases lay in between.

V and J are TRBV5-4 and TRBJ2-3; D uncertain. Germline V CDR1 and CDR2: SGHNT, YYREEE (reference sequence). Trimming cost V 5 bases and J 3 bases, with 10 bases left between them. CDR3 size: 13 residues. The chain's CDR3 is CASSFTGTDTQYF. CDR3 in DNA: TGTGCCAGCAGTTTCACCGGGACAGATACGCAGTATTTT. Together with reference TRBV5-4 and TRBJ2-3, the CDR3 gives the full variable domain: ETGVTQSPTHLIKTRGQQVTLRCSSQSGHNTVSWYQQALGQGPQFIFQYYREEENGRGNFPPRFSGLQFPNYSSELNVNALELDDSALYLCASSFTGTDTQYFGPGTRLTVL.

J is TRBJ2-2 and V is TRBV9; 9 nucleotides match TRBD2. V shed 5 bases, J shed 5 bases, and the junction held 7 bases outside the gene matches. Germline V gives CDR1 SGDLS, CDR2 YYNGEE. The CDR3 has 15 amino acids. CDR3 bases: TGTGCCAGCAGTACGCTAGCGGGACATACCGGGGAGCTGTTTTTT. Translation: CASSTLAGHTGELFF.

V and J are TRBV28 and TRBJ1-2; D is ambiguous. This CDR3 comprises 10 residues. Trimming cost V 10 bases and J 8 bases, with 11 bases left between them. Per the germline V gene, CDR1 is MDHEN and CDR2 is SYDVKM. The CDR3, as DNA: TGTGCCACCCGAGTATCCGGCTACACCTTC. Its protein product is CATRVSGYTF.

This clone came up once. The chain joins TRBV7-2 to TRBJ2-7; 14 bases map to TRBD2. CDR3 size: 16 residues. Trimming removed 5 bases from V and 3 bases from J; junction bases left unmatched: 6. The germline CDR1 and CDR2 sequences are SGHTA and FQGNSA. CDR3 protein: CASSLGLAGDGYEQYF. Written as DNA, the CDR3 is TGTGCCAGCAGCCTGGGACTAGCGGGAGACGGCTACGAGCAGTACTTC.

This clone was observed a few times. This chain uses TRBV9 with TRBJ2-1; D ambiguous. CDR1 SGDLS and CDR2 YYNGEE come from the germline V gene. V lost 1 base, J lost 0 bases, and 11 bases lay in between. The CDR3 extends over 16 amino acids. The CDR3: CASSVFAESSYNEQFF. The CDR3 DNA follows: TGTGCCAGCAGCGTATTTGCGGAAAGCTCCTACAATGAGCAGTTCTTC.

The V and J genes are TRBV19 and TRBJ2-1; TRBD2 matches at 7 bases. This CDR3 region has 13 residues. V lost 7 bases, J lost 9 bases, and 9 bases stayed unmatched. The germline V gene has CDR1 LNHDA and CDR2 SQIVND (reference sequence). The CDR3 loop is CASTFEGGGEQFF. The CDR3 DNA sequence: TGTGCCAGTACCTTTGAAGGCGGGGGTGAGCAGTTCTTC.

The chain has TRBV29-1 and TRBJ1-1; 7 bases line up with TRBD1. This CDR3 comprises 14 residues. Looked up from germline, CDR1 is SQVTM and CDR2 is ANQGSEA. V gave up 6 bases and J gave up 5 bases; unmatched junction bases: 12. The CDR3 coding sequence is TGCAGCGTCGGGGCCAAGGGGGCAAGAACTGAAGCTTTCTTT. It codes for CSVGAKGARTEAFF.

The gene calls are TRBV18 and TRBJ1-5; the D gene is possibly TRBD1 (5 bases). This CDR3 comprises 15 residues. V gave up 1 base and J gave up 6 bases, with 13 bases separating them. The germline V gene encodes CDR1 KGHSH and CDR2 LQKENI. CDR3 in amino acids: CASSPQAGNGQPQHF. In DNA form, the CDR3 reads TGTGCCAGCTCACCACAGGCAGGGAATGGTCAGCCCCAGCATTTT.

The rearrangement joins TRBV7-2 to TRBJ2-4; possible D gene TRBD1, 5 bases. The CDR3 spans 15 residues. Between the trimmed V and J ends, which lost 1 base and 0 bases, there was a span of 7 bases. CDR1 and CDR2 from the germline V gene are SGHTA and FQGNSA. The CDR3 bases are TGTGCCAGCAGCTTAGGAGGACAAGCCAAAAACATTCAGTACTTC. The encoded protein is CASSLGGQAKNIQYF.

V and J are TRBV9 and TRBJ2-1; 8 bases map to TRBD2. CDR1 and CDR2 (germline): SGDLS, YYNGEE. The CDR3 covers 15 residues. Trimming at V came to 0 bases and at J to 3 bases, leaving 2 bases not matched to a gene. CDR3 DNA: TGTGCCAGCAGCGTAGTGGCGGGAGGCTACAATGAGCAGTTCTTC. This gives the protein CASSVVAGGYNEQFF.

The gene calls are TRBV10-3 and TRBJ2-5; D is perhaps TRBD2 (6 bases). CDR3 length: 12 residues. The germline V gene encodes CDR1 ENHRY and CDR2 SYGVKD. This CDR3 reads CAIAAAQETQYF. The CDR3 nucleotides are TGTGCTATAGCGGCAGCCCAAGAGACCCAGTACTTC.

This chain joins TRBV5-4 and TRBJ2-7; 7 nucleotides match TRBD2. CDR3 length: 16 amino acids. CDR1 and CDR2 from the germline V gene are SGHNT and YYREEE (reference sequence). Germline trimming cut 4 bases from V and 0 bases from J; bases unmatched to any gene: 10. The CDR3 here is CASSPGGAGSSYEQYF. CDR3 nucleotides: TGTGCCAGCAGCCCCGGAGGAGCGGGAAGCTCCTACGAGCAGTACTTC.

The genes are TRBV7-6 and TRBJ2-5, with D possibly matching TRBD2 (6 bases). Germline-derived CDR1 and CDR2 are SGHVS and FNYEAQ. The V end lost 5 bases, the J end lost 5 bases, and 15 bases lay between the germline ends. The CDR3 consists of 14 residues. Written as DNA, the CDR3 is TGTGCCAGCAGCCTGGGGACTGCGAGGGAGACCCAGTACTTC. It translates to CASSLGTARETQYF.

This sequence joins TRBV18 and TRBJ1-1, with TRBD1 identical over 9 bases. This CDR3 contains 17 residues. J lost 7 bases, V lost 3 bases, and 15 bases had no gene match. CDR1 KGHSH and CDR2 LQKENI come from the germline V gene. CDR3 loop: CASSPLRPGTGTGEAFF. CDR3 DNA sequence: TGTGCCAGCTCACCCCTACGTCCCGGGACAGGGACCGGTGAAGCTTTCTTT.

The V gene is TRBV4-3, the J gene TRBJ2-3; tentatively, D is TRBD2 (6 bases). CDR3 length: 12 amino acids. CDR1 LGHNA and CDR2 YSLEER come from the germline V gene. V lost 0 bases, J lost 9 bases, and 7 bases lay in between. CDR3 sequence (DNA): TGCGCCAGCAGCCAAGAAGGAGGGACGCAGTATTTT. Translated: CASSQEGGTQYF.

The rearrangement joins TRBV6-5 to TRBJ2-2; D might be TRBD2 (5 bases). This CDR3 is built from 14 residues. Deletions cut 6 bases from V and 1 base from J, with 9 bases between. Germline V gives CDR1 MNHEY, CDR2 SVGAGI. The CDR3 DNA reads TGTGCCAGCAGAACCGGACTGAACACCGGGGAGCTGTTTTTT. Amino acid sequence: CASRTGLNTGELFF.